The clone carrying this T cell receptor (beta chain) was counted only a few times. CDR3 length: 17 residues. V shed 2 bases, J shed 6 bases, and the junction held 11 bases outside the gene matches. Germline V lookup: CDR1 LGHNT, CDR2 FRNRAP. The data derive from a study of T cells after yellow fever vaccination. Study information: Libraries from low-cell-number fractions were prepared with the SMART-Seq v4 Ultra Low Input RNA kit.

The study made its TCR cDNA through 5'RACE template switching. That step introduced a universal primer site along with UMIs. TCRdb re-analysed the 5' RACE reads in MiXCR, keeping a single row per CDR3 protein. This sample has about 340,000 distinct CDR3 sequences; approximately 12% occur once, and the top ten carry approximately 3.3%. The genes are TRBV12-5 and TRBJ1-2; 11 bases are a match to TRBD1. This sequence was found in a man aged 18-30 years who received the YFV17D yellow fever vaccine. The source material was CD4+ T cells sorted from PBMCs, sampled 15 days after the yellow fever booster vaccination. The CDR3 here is CASGLRTGGASIDGYTF. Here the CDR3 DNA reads TGTGCTAGTGGTTTGAGGACAGGGGGCGCGTCGATCGATGGCTACACCTTC.